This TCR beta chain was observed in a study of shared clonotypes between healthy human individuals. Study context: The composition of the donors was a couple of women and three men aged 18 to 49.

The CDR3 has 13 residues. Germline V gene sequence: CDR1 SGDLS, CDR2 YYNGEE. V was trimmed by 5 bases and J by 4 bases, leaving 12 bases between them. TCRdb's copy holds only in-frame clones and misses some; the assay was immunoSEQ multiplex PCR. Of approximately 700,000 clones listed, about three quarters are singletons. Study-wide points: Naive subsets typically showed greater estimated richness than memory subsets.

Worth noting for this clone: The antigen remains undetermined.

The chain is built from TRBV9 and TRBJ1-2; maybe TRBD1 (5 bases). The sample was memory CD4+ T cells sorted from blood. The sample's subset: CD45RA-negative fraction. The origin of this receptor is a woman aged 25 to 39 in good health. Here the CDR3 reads CASRRGVGYGYTF. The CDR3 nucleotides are TGTGCCAGCAGGAGGGGAGTAGGCTATGGCTACACCTTC.